The 25 T cell receptor beta chains in this list originate from one sample, sequenced in a study of T cell responses to AZD1222 COVID-19 vaccine. Libraries were prepared by immunoSEQ multiplex PCR; TCRdb keeps only in-frame clonotypes and omits some of them. Here the sample spans some 190,000 clones, just over 85% being singletons. The input for sequencing was peripheral blood, taken on day 0 of AZD1222 vaccination. Every receptor here comes from an adult in good health.

The genes are TRBV6-5 and TRBJ1-1; 10 nucleotides align to TRBD1. V lost 6 bases to trimming and J lost 6 bases; unmatched junction nucleotides: 7. CDR3 length: 14 amino acids. CDR1 is MNHEY and CDR2 is SVGAGI in the germline V gene. CDR3 nucleotides: TGTGCCAGCAGGCGGACAGGGGGTAGCGCTGAAGCTTTCTTT. Translating it yields CASRRTGGSAEAFF.

Concerning this clone itself: Different DNA sequences within this sample yield the same CDR3. The genes are TRBV5-4 and TRBJ2-5; TRBD2 is a possible D gene (6 bases). In germline, CDR1 is SGHNT, CDR2 YYREEE (reference sequence). The CDR3 has 13 residues. With 0 bases removed from V and 3 bases from J, the gap between germline ends came to 6 bases. In DNA, the CDR3 is TGTGCCAGCAGCTTGGGGGGGGAAGAGACCCAGTACTTC. Residues: CASSLGGEETQYF.

V usage is TRBV28 and J usage is TRBJ1-5, with a possible D match to TRBD1 (5 bases). The CDR3 is made up of 14 amino acids. V was cut by 3 bases and J by 6 bases, with 12 bases left in between. The V gene's germline CDR1 is MDHEN and CDR2 SYDVKM. Written as DNA, the CDR3 is TGTGCCAGCAGTTTGCTACAGGAAGGTCAGCCCCAGCATTTT. This sequence encodes CASSLLQEGQPQHF. The entire variable domain, with the rest obtained from reference TRBV28 and TRBJ1-5, is as follows: DVKVTQSSRYLVKRTGEKVFLECVQDMDHENMFWYRQDPGLGLRLIYFSYDVKMKEKGDIPEGYSVSREKKERFSLILESASTNQTSMYLCASSLLQEGQPQHFGDGTRLSIL.

The V and J genes are TRBV5-1 and TRBJ1-6; TRBD1 matches 7 bases. This CDR3 contains 17 residues. CDR1 and CDR2 from the germline V gene are SGHRS and YFSETQ. The V gene end was trimmed by 2 bases and the J gene end by 7 bases; junction bases not matched to a gene: 12. The CDR3 loop reads CASSLTGDNPGNSPLHF. In DNA form, the CDR3 reads TGCGCCAGCAGCTTAACAGGGGACAACCCAGGAAATTCACCCCTCCACTTT.

The chain links TRBV9 to TRBJ2-5, with 7 bases lining up with TRBD2. The CDR3 sequence is 16 residues long. V dropped 4 bases and J dropped 5; count of bases not matched to a gene: 14. Germline assignment: CDR1 SGDLS and CDR2 YYNGEE. CDR3 nucleotides: TGTGCCAGCAGCCCGGCGGCGCTGCGGGGGAGTGAGACCCAGTACTTC. Protein sequence: CASSPAALRGSETQYF.

This sequence joins TRBV12-5 and TRBJ2-7; no firm D call. CDR1 LGHNT and CDR2 FRNRAP come from the germline V gene. V lost 7 bases to trimming and J lost 6 bases, with 10 bases between them. The CDR3 has 11 residues. The CDR3 DNA sequence: TGTGCTAGTGCTGGGCTAAGCGAGCAGTACTTC. Translation gives CASAGLSEQYF. The full variable domain, completed using reference TRBV12-5 and TRBJ2-7, is DARVTQTPRHKVTEMGQEVTMRCQPILGHNTVFWYRQTMMQGLELLAYFRNRAPLDDSGMPKDRFSAEMPDATLATLKIQPSEPRDSAVYFCASAGLSEQYFGPGTRLTVT.

The chain uses TRBV18 and TRBJ2-5; no clear D gene. This CDR3 has 12 residues. V was pared by 1 base and J by 6 bases, with 6 bases between. Germline values: CDR1 KGHSH, CDR2 LQKENI. CDR3 residues: CASSPQEKTQYF. The CDR3 DNA is TGTGCCAGCTCACCACAAGAGAAGACCCAGTACTTC.

V is TRBV10-1 and J is TRBJ2-7, with D possibly TRBD2 on 6 matching bases. Trimming left V 4 bases short and J 2 bases short, with 12 bases between. In germline, CDR1 is WNHNN, CDR2 SYGVQD (reference sequence). The CDR3 sequence is 14 residues long. The CDR3 DNA reads TGCGCCAGCAGTGTTGGCCCTAGCGCCTACGAGCAGTACTTC. This encodes CASSVGPSAYEQYF.

This chain joins TRBV5-1 and TRBJ1-1; TRBD1 matches at 10 bases. CDR1 SGHRS and CDR2 YFSETQ come from the germline V gene. The CDR3 totals 16 residues. The V and J ends lost 6 bases and 1 base, in that order; junction bases with no gene match: 9. CDR3 DNA: TGCGCCAGCACCAATGACAGGGGGCGGCCGAACACTGAAGCTTTCTTT. It codes for CASTNDRGRPNTEAFF.

This clone showed up just a few times. The genes are TRBV3-1 (or the pseudogene TRBV3-2) and TRBJ1-6, with 9 bases identical to TRBD1. This CDR3 is built from 15 residues. Germline V gives CDR1 LGHDT, CDR2 YNNKEL (reference sequence). Trimming at V came to 1 base and at J to 8 bases, leaving 3 bases not matched to a gene. Here the CDR3 reads CASSQGWTGDSPLHF. The DNA of the CDR3 is TGTGCCAGCAGCCAAGGTTGGACAGGGGATTCACCCCTCCACTTT.

The V call is TRBV3-1 (or the pseudogene TRBV3-2), the J call TRBJ1-6, with 12 positions matching TRBD1. This CDR3 spans 16 amino acids. The germline V gene encodes CDR1 LGHDT and CDR2 YNNKEL (reference sequence). Unmatched junction bases numbered 5, after V lost 5 bases and J lost 6 bases. In DNA, the CDR3 is TGTGCCAGCAGCGTCCGGGACAGGGGGCGTAATTCACCCCTCCACTTT. This sequence encodes CASSVRDRGRNSPLHF.

The gene calls are TRBV7-9 and TRBJ2-5; a possible D gene is TRBD1 (5 bases). Germline lookup yields CDR1 SEHNR and CDR2 FQNEAQ (reference sequence). There are 15 residues in the CDR3. Trimming took 2 bases from V and 2 from J, leaving 12 bases between them. CDR3 sequence: CASSLRKTAQETQYF. For the CDR3, the DNA is TGTGCCAGCAGCTTAAGGAAGACAGCTCAAGAGACCCAGTACTTC.

The V and J genes are TRBV11-3 and TRBJ2-6; D not resolved. The CDR3 spans 18 residues. Germline V gene sequence: CDR1 SGHNT, CDR2 YENEEA. V was shortened by 4 bases and J by 0 bases, with 16 bases between the two germline ends. CDR3 in DNA: TGTGCCAGCAGCTCGGACGGAATCCCCAGCTCTGGGGCCAACGTCCTGACTTTC. Translation: CASSSDGIPSSGANVLTF.

The chain links TRBV6-5 to TRBJ1-3; possibly TRBD1 for D (6 bases). This CDR3 comprises 13 residues. Germline loops: CDR1 MNHEY, CDR2 SVGAGI. The V gene lost 10 bases and the J gene lost 2 bases, with 12 bases spanning the gap. Here the CDR3 DNA reads TGTGCCACCACGAGACAGGCTGGAAACACCATATATTTT. Translated, it gives CATTRQAGNTIYF.

The chain joins TRBV19 to TRBJ2-7, with D perhaps matching TRBD1 (5 bases). This CDR3 region has 14 residues. V was clipped by 7 bases and J by 2 bases, with 15 bases between them. The germline CDR1 and CDR2 sequences are LNHDA and SQIVND (reference sequence). The chain's CDR3 is CASTIDSSTYEQYF. In DNA form, the CDR3 reads TGTGCCAGTACCATTGACAGCAGCACCTACGAGCAGTACTTC.

The rearrangement uses TRBV9 and TRBJ1-2; D is unresolved. The CDR3 spans 17 residues. Germline lookup yields CDR1 SGDLS and CDR2 YYNGEE. Trimming shortened V by 3 bases and J by 0 bases, and 18 bases separated the two germline ends. CDR3 nucleotide sequence: TGTGCCAGCAGCGGGACCACCAGGAGACCCTCTAACTATGGCTACACCTTC. It codes for CASSGTTRRPSNYGYTF.

V usage is TRBV5-5 and J usage is TRBJ2-7, with D possibly matching TRBD2 (6 bases). This CDR3 is 15 amino acids long. V lost 3 bases and J 0 bases, leaving 13 bases between the germline ends. The germline V gene encodes CDR1 SGHKS and CDR2 YYEKEE (reference sequence). The CDR3 sequence: CASSSRTTSSYEQYF. Here the CDR3 DNA reads TGTGCCAGCAGCTCACGGACTACCTCCTCCTACGAGCAGTACTTC.

This sequence joins TRBV2 and TRBJ2-2; TRBD1 is a possible D gene (5 bases). CDR1 SNHLY and CDR2 FYNNEI come from the germline V gene. The CDR3 is made up of 13 amino acids. The V end lost 5 bases, the J end lost 6 bases, and 10 bases lay between the germline ends. In DNA form, the CDR3 reads TGTGCCAGCAGTTGGGGCGAGGCCGGGGAGCTGTTTTTT. Its translation: CASSWGEAGELFF. The entire variable domain, with the rest obtained from reference TRBV2 and TRBJ2-2, is as follows: EPEVTQTPSHQVTQMGQEVILRCVPISNHLYFYWYRQILGQKVEFLVSFYNNEISEKSEIFDDQFSVERPDGSNFTLKIRSTKLEDSAMYFCASSWGEAGELFFGEGSRLTVL.

The CDR3 region has the DNA TGTGCCGTCTCGGGCAGGGCTAGCGGTACGAACACCGGGGAGCTGTTTTTT. Translation: CAVSGRASGTNTGELFF. The V and J genes are TRBV10-3 and TRBJ2-2; 7 bases match TRBD2. CDR1 ENHRY and CDR2 SYGVKD come from the germline V gene. The CDR3 is made up of 17 amino acids. The trim removed 11 bases at V and 0 bases at J, leaving 15 bases unmatched.

This sequence joins TRBV18 and TRBJ2-2; D is unresolved. The V gene lost 1 base and the J gene lost 5 bases, with 5 bases spanning the gap. CDR3 length: 13 residues. Looked up from germline, CDR1 is KGHSH and CDR2 is LQKENI. This CDR3 reads CASSPQATGELFF. DNA for the CDR3: TGTGCCAGCTCACCACAGGCGACCGGGGAGCTGTTTTTT. The entire variable domain, with the rest obtained from reference TRBV18 and TRBJ2-2, is as follows: NAGVMQNPRHLVRRRGQEARLRCSPMKGHSHVYWYRQLPEEGLKFMVYLQKENIIDESGMPKERFSAEFPKEGPSILRIQQVVRGDSAAYFCASSPQATGELFFGEGSRLTVL.

The chain carries TRBV7-9 and TRBJ1-5; 7 nucleotides agree with TRBD1. V lost 5 bases and J lost 2; bases outside the gene matches: 3. The CDR3 spans 14 residues. CDR1 SEHNR and CDR2 FQNEAQ come from the germline V gene (reference sequence). The CDR3 region has the DNA TGTGCCAGCAGCCCCAGGGGGGGCAATCAGCCCCAGCATTTT. It yields the protein CASSPRGGNQPQHF.

This clone was recorded a few times. The chain's CDR3 is CASSESRTVGIETQYF. The CDR3 DNA reads as TGCGCCAGCAGTGAGTCAAGAACAGTGGGAATTGAGACCCAGTACTTC. This rearrangement joins TRBV10-2 to TRBJ2-5, with D hard to call. Germline V CDR1 and CDR2: WSHSY, SAAADI. Trimming took 0 bases from V and 5 from J, leaving 16 bases between them. There are 16 residues in the CDR3.

The genes are TRBV7-6 and TRBJ1-2, with 9 bases fitting TRBD1. Per germline, CDR1 SGHVS and CDR2 FNYEAQ. Unmatched junction bases numbered 4, after V lost 1 base and J lost 4 bases. The CDR3 extends over 15 amino acids. This CDR3 reads CASSLGTGEAYGYTF. The CDR3 coding sequence is TGTGCCAGCAGCTTAGGGACAGGGGAGGCCTATGGCTACACCTTC.

This clone was recorded once. V is TRBV4-3 and J is TRBJ1-1; D not resolved. Germline CDR1 is LGHNA and CDR2 is YSLEER. The CDR3 contains 15 residues. With 0 bases removed from V and 4 bases from J, the gap between germline ends came to 12 bases. CDR3 in DNA: TGCGCCAGCAGCCAAGAGGGCACCTCGGGCACTGAAGCTTTCTTT. It translates to CASSQEGTSGTEAFF.

This chain joins TRBV12-3 or TRBV12-4 and TRBJ2-5; D may be TRBD1 or TRBD2 (5 bases each). CDR3 length: 11 amino acids. V lost 7 bases and J lost 5, with 8 bases in between. CDR3 coding DNA: TGTGCCAGCACCGAGGGGGAGACCCAGTACTTC. This encodes CASTEGETQYF.